Sample share makes the clone carrying this TCR beta chain medium-sized. The sample contains more than one DNA sequence encoding this CDR3. The data originate from a study of T cell changes during pregnancy in multiple sclerosis. The length of the CDR3 is 16 residues. V was pared by 5 bases and J by 0 bases, with 16 bases between. CDR1 SGHTA and CDR2 FQGNSA come from the germline V gene. The protocol was immunoSEQ multiplex PCR, while the TCRdb copy is restricted to in-frame clones and leaves out a portion. The sample has tens of thousands of clones, under 95% seen once. This specimen was CD4+ T cells from peripheral blood mononuclear cells, taken in the second trimester of pregnancy. The clonotype comes from a female donor in good health, enrolled as a control in a pregnancy study. The chain carries TRBV7-2 and TRBJ1-1; the D gene is possibly TRBD1 (5 bases). The CDR3 region is CASSPALDRLNTEAFF. The CDR3 nucleotides are TGTGCCAGCAGCCCCGCCCTCGACAGATTGAACACTGAAGCTTTCTTT.